The sequence of this T cell receptor beta chain was determined in a study of CD8+CD57+ T cells in acquired aplastic anemia. Study background: Across the sorted CD4+ and CD8+ cells, DNA amounts averaged about 3 ug. Reads per healthy sample averaged roughly 9.9 million (CD4+) and under 13 million (CD8+). General study results and limits: Patients and healthy controls showed no significant CD8+ Simpson's diversity difference. Overlapping CD8+ CDR3 repertoires of patients and controls contained approximately 29 shared sequences.

CDR3 and TCR beta VDJ profiling relied on a genomic DNA template. TCRdb used MiXCR to reprocess the reads, holding one entry per CDR3 protein. The repertoire consists of roughly 61,000 distinct CDR3 sequences, with 45% to 70% occurring once and the leading ten covering 2% to 3%. CDR3 length: 14 residues. Germline V CDR1 and CDR2: LNHDA, SQIVND (reference sequence). The V end was cut by 0 bases, the J end by 5 bases, with 10 bases between. With respect to this clonotype: As yet, its antigen is unknown.

The sequenced material came from sorted CD4+, CD8+, or CD8+CD57+ T cells (not recorded which) from PBMCs. The chain joins TRBV19 to TRBJ1-2; possibly TRBD1 for D (5 bases). This receptor was taken from a human donor in good health, serving as a control. CDR3 coding DNA: TGTGCCAGTAGTATAGATCCAGGGATGTATGGCTACACCTTC. The encoded protein is CASSIDPGMYGYTF.